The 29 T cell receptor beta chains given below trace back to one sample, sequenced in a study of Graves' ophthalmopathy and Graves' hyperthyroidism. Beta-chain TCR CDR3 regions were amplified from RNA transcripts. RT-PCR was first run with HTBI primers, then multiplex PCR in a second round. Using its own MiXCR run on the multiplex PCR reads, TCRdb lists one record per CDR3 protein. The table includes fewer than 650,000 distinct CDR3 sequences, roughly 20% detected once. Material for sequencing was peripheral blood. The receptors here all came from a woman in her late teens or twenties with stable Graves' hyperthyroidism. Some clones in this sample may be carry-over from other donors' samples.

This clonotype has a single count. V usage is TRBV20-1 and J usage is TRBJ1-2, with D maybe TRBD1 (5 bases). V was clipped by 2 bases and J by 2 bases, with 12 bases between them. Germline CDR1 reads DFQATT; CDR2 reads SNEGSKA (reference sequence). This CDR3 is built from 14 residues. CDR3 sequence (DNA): TGCAGTGCTAGATCCAGGGAATCAAACTATGGCTACACCTTC. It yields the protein CSARSRESNYGYTF.

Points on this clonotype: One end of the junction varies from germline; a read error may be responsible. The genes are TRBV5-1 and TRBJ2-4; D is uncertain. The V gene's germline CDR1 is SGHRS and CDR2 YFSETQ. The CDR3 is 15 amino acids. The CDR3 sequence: CASSPLAGYGNIKYF. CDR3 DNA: TGCGCCAGCAGCCCTCTCGCCGGGTATGGCAACATTAAGTACTTC.

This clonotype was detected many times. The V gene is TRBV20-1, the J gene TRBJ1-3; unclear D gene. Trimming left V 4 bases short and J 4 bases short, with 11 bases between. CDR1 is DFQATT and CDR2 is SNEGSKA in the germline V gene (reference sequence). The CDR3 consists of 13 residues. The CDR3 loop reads CSAKRLSGNTIYF. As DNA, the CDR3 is TGCAGTGCTAAAAGACTCTCAGGAAACACCATATATTTT.

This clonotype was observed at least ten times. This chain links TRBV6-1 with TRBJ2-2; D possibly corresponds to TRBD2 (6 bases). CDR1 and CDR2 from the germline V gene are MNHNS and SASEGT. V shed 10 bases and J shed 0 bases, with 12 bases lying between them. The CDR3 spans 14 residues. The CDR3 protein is CATIAEANTGELFF. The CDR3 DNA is TGTGCCACCATAGCGGAGGCGAACACCGGGGAGCTGTTTTTT.

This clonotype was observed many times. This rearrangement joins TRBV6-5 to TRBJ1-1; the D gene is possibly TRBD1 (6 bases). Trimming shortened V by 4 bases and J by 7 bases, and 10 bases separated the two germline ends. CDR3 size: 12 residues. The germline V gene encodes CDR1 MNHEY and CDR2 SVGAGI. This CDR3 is CASSFGQLEAFF. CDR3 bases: TGTGCCAGCAGTTTCGGACAGCTTGAAGCTTTCTTT.

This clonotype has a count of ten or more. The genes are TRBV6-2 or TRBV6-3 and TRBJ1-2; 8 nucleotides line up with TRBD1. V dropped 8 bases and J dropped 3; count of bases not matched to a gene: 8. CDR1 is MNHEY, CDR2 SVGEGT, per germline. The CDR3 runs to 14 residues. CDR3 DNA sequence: TGTGCCAGCTCGGACAGGGTGGTCTACTATGGCTACACCTTC. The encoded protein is CASSDRVVYYGYTF.

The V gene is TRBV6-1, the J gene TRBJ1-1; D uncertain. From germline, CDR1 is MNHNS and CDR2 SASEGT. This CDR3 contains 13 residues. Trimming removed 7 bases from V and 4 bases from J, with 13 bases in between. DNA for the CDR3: TGTGCCAGCACAACTTATCCGGGCACTGAAGCTTTCTTT. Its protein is CASTTYPGTEAFF.

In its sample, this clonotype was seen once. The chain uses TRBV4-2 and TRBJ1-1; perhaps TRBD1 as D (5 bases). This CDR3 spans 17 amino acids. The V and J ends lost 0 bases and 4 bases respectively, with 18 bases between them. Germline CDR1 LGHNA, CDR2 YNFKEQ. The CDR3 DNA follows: TGTGCCAGCAGCCAAGATCTGGGGGTAGGGCAGGGCACTGAAGCTTTCTTT. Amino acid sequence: CASSQDLGVGQGTEAFF.

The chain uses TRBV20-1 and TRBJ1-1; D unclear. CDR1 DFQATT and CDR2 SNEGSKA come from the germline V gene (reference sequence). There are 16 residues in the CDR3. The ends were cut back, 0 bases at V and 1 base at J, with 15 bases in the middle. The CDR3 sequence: CSARDWAGKANTEAFF. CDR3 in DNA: TGCAGTGCTAGAGATTGGGCGGGAAAGGCGAACACTGAAGCTTTCTTT.

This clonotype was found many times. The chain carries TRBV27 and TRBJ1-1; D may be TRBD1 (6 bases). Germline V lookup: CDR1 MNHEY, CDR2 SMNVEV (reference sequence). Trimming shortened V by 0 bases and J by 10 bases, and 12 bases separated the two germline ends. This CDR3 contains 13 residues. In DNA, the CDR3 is TGTGCCAGCAGTTTATCCTTATCAGGGGTAGCTTTCTTT. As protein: CASSLSLSGVAFF.

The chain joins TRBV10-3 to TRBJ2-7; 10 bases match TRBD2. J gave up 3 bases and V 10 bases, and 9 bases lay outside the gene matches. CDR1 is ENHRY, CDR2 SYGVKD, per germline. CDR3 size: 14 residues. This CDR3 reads CASAPGLALYEQYF. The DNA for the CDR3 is TGTGCCAGCGCACCGGGACTAGCGCTCTACGAGCAGTACTTC.

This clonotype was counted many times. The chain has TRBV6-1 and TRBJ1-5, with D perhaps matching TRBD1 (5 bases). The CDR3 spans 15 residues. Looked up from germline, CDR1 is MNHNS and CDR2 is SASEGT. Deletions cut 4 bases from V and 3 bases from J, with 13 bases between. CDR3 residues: CASSVMTDSNQPQHF. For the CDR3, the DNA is TGTGCCAGCAGTGTTATGACAGACTCCAATCAGCCCCAGCATTTT.

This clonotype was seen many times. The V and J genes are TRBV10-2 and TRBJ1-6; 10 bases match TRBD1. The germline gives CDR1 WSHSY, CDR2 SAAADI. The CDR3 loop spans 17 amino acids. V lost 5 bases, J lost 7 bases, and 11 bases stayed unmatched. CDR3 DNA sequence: TGCGCCAGCAGTCCCGGGACAGGGGAAGTTTGGAATTCACCCCTCCACTTT. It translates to CASSPGTGEVWNSPLHF.

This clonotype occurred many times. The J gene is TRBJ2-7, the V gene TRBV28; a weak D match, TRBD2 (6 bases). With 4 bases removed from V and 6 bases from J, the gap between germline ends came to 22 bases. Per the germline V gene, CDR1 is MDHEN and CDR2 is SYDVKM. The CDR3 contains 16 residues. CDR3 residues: CASSSPGLVIVGEQYF. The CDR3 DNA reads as TGTGCCAGCAGTTCACCGGGACTCGTTATTGTTGGCGAGCAGTACTTC.

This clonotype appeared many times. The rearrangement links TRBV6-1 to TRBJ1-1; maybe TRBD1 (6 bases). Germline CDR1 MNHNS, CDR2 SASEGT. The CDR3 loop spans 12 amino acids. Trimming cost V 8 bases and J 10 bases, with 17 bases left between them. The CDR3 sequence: CASWVEGVGAFF. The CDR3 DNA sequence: TGTGCCAGCTGGGTGGAGGGGGTCGGAGCTTTCTTT.

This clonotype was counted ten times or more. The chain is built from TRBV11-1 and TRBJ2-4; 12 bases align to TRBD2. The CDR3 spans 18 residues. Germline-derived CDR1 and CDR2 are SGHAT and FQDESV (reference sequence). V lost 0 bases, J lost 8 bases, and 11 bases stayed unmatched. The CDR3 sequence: CASSLASLAGGPEDIQYF. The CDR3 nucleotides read TGTGCCAGCAGCTTAGCTTCCCTAGCGGGAGGGCCTGAGGACATTCAGTACTTC.

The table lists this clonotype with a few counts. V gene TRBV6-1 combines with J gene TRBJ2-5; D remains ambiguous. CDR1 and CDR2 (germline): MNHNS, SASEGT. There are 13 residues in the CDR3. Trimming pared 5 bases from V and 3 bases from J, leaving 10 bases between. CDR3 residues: CASSLGHKETQYF. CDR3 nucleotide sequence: TGTGCCAGCAGTCTAGGGCATAAAGAGACCCAGTACTTC.

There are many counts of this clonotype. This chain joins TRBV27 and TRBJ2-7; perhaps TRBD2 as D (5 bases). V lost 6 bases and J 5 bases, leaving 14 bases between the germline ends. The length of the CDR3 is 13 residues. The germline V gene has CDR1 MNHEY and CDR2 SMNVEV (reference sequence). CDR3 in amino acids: CASSHETRDEQYF. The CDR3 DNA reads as TGTGCCAGCAGCCACGAAACGCGGGACGAGCAGTACTTC.

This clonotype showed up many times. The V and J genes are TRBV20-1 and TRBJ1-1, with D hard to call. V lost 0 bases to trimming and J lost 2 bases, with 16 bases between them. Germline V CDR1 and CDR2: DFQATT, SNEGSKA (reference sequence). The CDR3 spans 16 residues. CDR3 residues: CSARDLRWSSNTEAFF. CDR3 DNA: TGCAGTGCTAGAGACCTCCGATGGTCCAGCAACACTGAAGCTTTCTTT.

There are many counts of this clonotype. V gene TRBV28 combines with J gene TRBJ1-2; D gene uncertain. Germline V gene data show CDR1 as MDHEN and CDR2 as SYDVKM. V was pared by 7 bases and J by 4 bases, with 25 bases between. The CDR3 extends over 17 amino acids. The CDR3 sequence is CASIPSGVPITIYGYTF. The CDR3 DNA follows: TGTGCCAGCATCCCTTCCGGGGTACCAATTACTATCTATGGCTACACCTTC.

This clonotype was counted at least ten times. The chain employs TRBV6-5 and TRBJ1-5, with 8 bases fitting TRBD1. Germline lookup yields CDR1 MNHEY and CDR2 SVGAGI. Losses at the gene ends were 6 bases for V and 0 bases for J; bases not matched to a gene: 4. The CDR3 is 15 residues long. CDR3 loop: CASSSDRDSNQPQHF. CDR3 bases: TGTGCCAGCAGCTCGGACAGGGATAGCAATCAGCCCCAGCATTTT.

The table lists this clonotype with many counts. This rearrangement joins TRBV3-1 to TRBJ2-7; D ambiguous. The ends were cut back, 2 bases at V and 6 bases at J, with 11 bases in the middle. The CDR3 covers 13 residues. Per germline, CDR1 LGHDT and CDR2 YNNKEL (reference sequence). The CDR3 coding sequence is TGTGCCAGCAGCCAAATCGAGGCCGGCGAGCAGTACTTC. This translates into CASSQIEAGEQYF.

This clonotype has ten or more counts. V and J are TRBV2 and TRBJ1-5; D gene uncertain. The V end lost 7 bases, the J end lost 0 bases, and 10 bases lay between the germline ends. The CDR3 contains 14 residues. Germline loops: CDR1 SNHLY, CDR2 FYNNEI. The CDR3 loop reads CASTGGNSNQPQHF. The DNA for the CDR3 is TGTGCCAGCACGGGCGGTAATAGCAATCAGCCCCAGCATTTT.

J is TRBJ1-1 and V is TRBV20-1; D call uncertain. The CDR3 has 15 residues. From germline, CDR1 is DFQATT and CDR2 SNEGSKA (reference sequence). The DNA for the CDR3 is TGCAGCGCTCAAGAACCCGGGCGCTCGAACACTGAAGCTTTCTTT. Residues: CSAQEPGRSNTEAFF.

CDR3: CASSSPGLKTQYF. DNA for the CDR3: TGCGCCAGCAGTTCCCCGGGCCTCAAGACCCAGTACTTC. The chain links TRBV5-1 to TRBJ2-5; D call uncertain. The CDR3 totals 13 residues. Trimming stripped 5 bases from V and 6 bases from J, with 14 bases between. The germline V gene has CDR1 SGHRS and CDR2 YFSETQ.

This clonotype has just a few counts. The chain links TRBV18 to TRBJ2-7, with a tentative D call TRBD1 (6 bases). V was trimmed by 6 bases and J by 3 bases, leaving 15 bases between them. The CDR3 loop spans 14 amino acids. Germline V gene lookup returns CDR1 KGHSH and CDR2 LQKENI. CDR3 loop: CASSPRLDSYEQYF. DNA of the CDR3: TGTGCCAGCTCTCCCCGGCTGGACAGCTACGAGCAGTACTTC.

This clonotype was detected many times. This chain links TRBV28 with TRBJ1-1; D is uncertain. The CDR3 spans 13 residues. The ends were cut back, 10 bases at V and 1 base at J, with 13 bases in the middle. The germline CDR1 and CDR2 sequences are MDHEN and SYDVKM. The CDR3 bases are TGTGCCATCATCCCACAGACGAACACTGAAGCTTTCTTT. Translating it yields CAIIPQTNTEAFF. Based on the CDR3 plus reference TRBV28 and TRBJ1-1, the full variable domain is DVKVTQSSRYLVKRTGEKVFLECVQDMDHENMFWYRQDPGLGLRLIYFSYDVKMKEKGDIPEGYSVSREKKERFSLILESASTNQTSMYLCAIIPQTNTEAFFGQGTRLTVV.

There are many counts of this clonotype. In DNA, the CDR3 is TGTGCCAGCAGTTTCCAGGGGTTTGGTGGAAACACCATATATTTT. Encoded protein: CASSFQGFGGNTIYF. J is TRBJ1-3 and V is TRBV6-5; perhaps TRBD1 as D (6 bases). Trimming took off 4 bases at V and 3 bases at J, with 13 bases between the two ends. Germline CDR1 is MNHEY and CDR2 is SVGAGI. The CDR3 has 15 amino acids.

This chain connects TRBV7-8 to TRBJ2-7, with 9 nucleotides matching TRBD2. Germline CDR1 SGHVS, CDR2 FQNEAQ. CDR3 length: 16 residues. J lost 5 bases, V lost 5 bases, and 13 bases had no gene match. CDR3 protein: CASSPRVAGAFNEQYF. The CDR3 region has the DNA TGTGCCAGCAGCCCGAGGGTAGCGGGAGCGTTCAACGAGCAGTACTTC.